This entry describes one TCR beta chain. The CDR3 spans 15 residues. Germline lookup yields CDR1 GTSNPN and CDR2 SVGIG (reference sequence). The data were taken from a study of monozygotic twins with inflammatory bowel disease. TCRalpha and TCRbeta cDNA was put through two nested PCRs of 16 and 9 cycles. After re-calling the 5' RACE reads, TCRdb lists one entry per CDR3 protein, DNA absent. The sample holds 330,000 or so distinct CDR3 sequences. The sample taken for sequencing was blood. This receptor was taken from a human donor with ulcerative colitis or Crohn's disease, or a healthy co-twin of an affected twin (not recorded which). This chain uses TRBV30 with TRBJ2-5; as DNA is missing, the TRBD2 call by TCRdb cannot be tested. The CDR3 loop is CAWSYRGWYQETQYF.